A selection of T cell receptor beta chains follows, all from one sample in a study of cytomegalovirus exposure and HLA in healthy donors. This table comes from immunoSEQ multiplex PCR, and its TCRdb copy is limited to in-frame clones, with some not included. The sample has around 150,000 clones; about 77% are singletons. Sequencing was done on a sample of PBMCs. These receptors all stem from a woman between 40 and 55 years old in good health and CMV-seropositive. CDR3s include the opening cysteine and the closing phenylalanine or tryptophan. A D gene is named only where the DNA matches it firmly. Size is stated for part of the rows, as once, few or many counts, or as a class when the clone is expanded.

d_gene | len | j_gene | abundance | v_gene | CDR3nt | CDR3aa
NA | 16 | TRBJ2-5 | NA | TRBV6-5 | TGTGCCAGCAGTTACTCGGGGCAGACCCGCAGCGAGACCCAGTACTTC | CASSYSGQTRSETQYF
TRBD1 | 16 | TRBJ1-6 | NA | TRBV7-6 | TGTGCCAGCAGCCTCAGAACAGGGGGTTATAATTCACCCCTCCACTTT | CASSLRTGGYNSPLHF
NA | 13 | TRBJ2-7 | once | TRBV6-1 | TGTGCCAGCAGCCTTAGCGGATCCTACGAGCAGTACTTC | CASSLSGSYEQYF
NA | 13 | TRBJ2-7 | NA | TRBV7-6 | TGTGCCAGCAGCTTTGGACAGACCTACGAGCAGTACTTC | CASSFGQTYEQYF
TRBD2 | 18 | TRBJ2-1 | NA | TRBV11-3 | TGTGCCAGCAGCGTCCTAGCGGGAGGGCCGATGACCTACAATGAGCAGTTCTTC | CASSVLAGGPMTYNEQFF
TRBD2 | 13 | TRBJ2-1 | NA | TRBV5-6 | TGTGCCAGCAGCCCGGGGGGACCGAATGAGCAGTTCTTC | CASSPGGPNEQFF
NA | 11 | TRBJ2-7 | NA | TRBV6-1 | TGTGCCAGCAGTGGCTCCTACGAGCAGTACTTC | CASSGSYEQYF
TRBD2 | 14 | TRBJ2-5 | NA | TRBV2 | TGTGCCAGCAGGAAGACTAGCGGCCAAGAGACCCAGTACTTC | CASRKTSGQETQYF
TRBD2 | 14 | TRBJ2-7 | NA | TRBV5-1 | TGCGCCAGCAGCTTGGGCGGCGGGAGTCGGGAGCAGTACTTC | CASSLGGGSREQYF
NA | 13 | TRBJ2-7 | NA | TRBV28 | TGTGCCAGCAGAGCGCCCGTGGATTACGAGCAGTACTTC | CASRAPVDYEQYF
NA | 13 | TRBJ1-1 | few | TRBV5-6 | TGTGCCAGCAGCCGAAGGGGGAACACTGAAGCTTTCTTT | CASSRRGNTEAFF
NA | 12 | TRBJ1-3 | NA | TRBV28 | TGTGCCAGCTCCAGGTCTGAAAACACCATATATTTT | CASSRSENTIYF
TRBD2 | 14 | TRBJ2-1 | NA | TRBV4-2 | TGTGCCAGCCAAATTTCTAGCGGTGGCAATGAGCAGTTCTTC | CASQISSGGNEQFF
TRBD2 | 16 | TRBJ2-5 | NA | TRBV5-8 | TGTGCCAGCAGCCTCGGGACTAGCGGGGGTCAAGAGACCCAGTACTTC | CASSLGTSGGQETQYF
NA | 14 | TRBJ1-1 | NA | TRBV2 | TGTGCCAGCACAAAATTCGACAGGAACACTGAAGCTTTCTTT | CASTKFDRNTEAFF
NA | 14 | TRBJ2-1 | NA | TRBV28 | TGTGCCAGCAGTTTCACCTACGGGGTTAATGAGCAGTTCTTC | CASSFTYGVNEQFF
TRBD1 | 13 | TRBJ1-2 | NA | TRBV9 | TGTGCCAGCAGTGAAACAGGGGACTATGGCTACACCTTC | CASSETGDYGYTF
TRBD1 | 14 | TRBJ1-6 | NA | TRBV6-1 | TGTGCCAGCTTGCCAGGACAGGGCAGGTCACCCCTCCACTTT | CASLPGQGRSPLHF
NA | 14 | TRBJ2-5 | NA | TRBV30 | TGTGCCTGGAGTGTATCGGGGGTACGGGAGACCCAGTACTTC | CAWSVSGVRETQYF
TRBD1 | 15 | TRBJ1-2 | few | TRBV7-9 | TGTGCCAGCAGCCCAGCCGGGACAGCGATTTATGGCTACACCTTC | CASSPAGTAIYGYTF
NA | 17 | TRBJ2-1 | few | TRBV27 | TGTGCCAGCAGTCCTCGGACAGCCTCGAGCTCCTACAATGAGCAGTTCTTC | CASSPRTASSSYNEQFF
NA | 14 | TRBJ2-2 | NA | TRBV7-2 | TGTGCCAGCAGCTTCCAGAAGAACACCGGGGAGCCGTTTTTT | CASSFQKNTGEPFF
NA | 16 | TRBJ2-1 | NA | TRBV6-6 | TGTGCCAGCAGTCTAGGGGGGGCCTACTCCTACAATGAGCAGTTCTTC | CASSLGGAYSYNEQFF
TRBD2 | 13 | TRBJ2-7 | NA | TRBV2 | TGTGCCAGCAGTGTCCAAACTAGCGCCGAGCAGTACTTC | CASSVQTSAEQYF
NA | 15 | TRBJ2-5 | NA | TRBV29-1 | TGCAGCGTTGAAGGCTCGACAGATACCCAAGAGACCCAGTACTTC | CSVEGSTDTQETQYF
NA | 14 | TRBJ2-3 | NA | TRBV19 | TGTGCCAGTAATCCGGGGTCGAGCACAGATACGCAGTATTTT | CASNPGSSTDTQYF
NA | 13 | TRBJ2-7 | few | TRBV27 | TGTGCCAGCAGTTTCGCCAGGTCCTACGAGCAGTACTTC | CASSFARSYEQYF
TRBD1 | 16 | TRBJ2-3 | NA | TRBV5-8 | TGTGCCAGCAGCTTGTTCGGGACAGGGGGCACAGATACGCAGTATTTT | CASSLFGTGGTDTQYF
NA | 13 | TRBJ1-2 | NA | TRBV30 | TGTGCCTGGAGTCCAGGGAACCCATATGGCTACACCTTC | CAWSPGNPYGYTF
TRBD2 | 13 | TRBJ2-7 | once | TRBV4-1 | TGCGCCAGCAGCCAAGTGCCCGGGGGGGAGCAGTACTTC | CASSQVPGGEQYF
TRBD1 | 15 | TRBJ1-5 | NA | TRBV6-6 | TGTGCCAGTAGTCTCGACAGGGGGCTCGAACAGCCCCAGCATTTT | CASSLDRGLEQPQHF
NA | 13 | TRBJ1-2 | once | TRBV28 | TGTGCCAGCAGTTTCCTCTCTAACTATGGCTACACCTTC | CASSFLSNYGYTF
NA | 16 | TRBJ2-2 | NA | TRBV11-2 | TGTGCCAGCAGCTTAAGAGTACAGGGAAGGGGCGGGGAGCTGTTTTTT | CASSLRVQGRGGELFF
TRBD1 | 15 | TRBJ2-7 | NA | TRBV6-5 | TGTGCCAGCAGTTTGCAAGGGACAGGTTCCTACGAGCAGTACTTC | CASSLQGTGSYEQYF
TRBD2 | 19 | TRBJ2-3 | NA | TRBV19 | TGTGCCAGTAGTAGGGCTAGCGGGAGGTTGGGGACTAGCACAGATACGCAGTATTTT | CASSRASGRLGTSTDTQYF
TRBD1 | 16 | TRBJ2-4 | NA | TRBV19 | TGTGCCAGTAGTATCCTGGGACAGGGGGATAAAAACATTCAGTACTTC | CASSILGQGDKNIQYF
TRBD2 | 18 | TRBJ2-3 | NA | TRBV4-3 | TGCGCCAGCAGCCCTTGGACTAGCGGGAGAAATACAAGAGATACGCAGTATTTT | CASSPWTSGRNTRDTQYF
NA | 16 | TRBJ1-6 | NA | TRBV21-1 | TGTGCCAGCAGCAAATGGGACAGGAGTCTGAATTCACCCCTCCACTTT | CASSKWDRSLNSPLHF
TRBD2 | 15 | TRBJ2-2 | NA | TRBV5-1 | TGCGCCAGCAGCTTTTCACTAGCGGGAGCAGGGGAGCTGTTTTTT | CASSFSLAGAGELFF
NA | 17 | TRBJ2-1 | NA | TRBV4-3 | TGCGCCAGCAGCCAAGATTCCTCGGGGAACTCCTACAATGAGCAGTTCTTC | CASSQDSSGNSYNEQFF
NA | 14 | TRBJ1-1 | NA | TRBV2 | TGTGCCAGCAACGTGGACGGGGGGCAGACTGAAGCTTTCTTT | CASNVDGGQTEAFF
NA | 12 | TRBJ1-2 | NA | TRBV29-1 | TGCAGCGCTGGGGGCACGGACTATGGCTACACCTTC | CSAGGTDYGYTF
TRBD1 | 16 | TRBJ1-4 | NA | TRBV5-6 | TGTGCCAGCAGCTTGAGGGACAGGGGCGTACGTGAAAAACTGTTTTTT | CASSLRDRGVREKLFF
NA | 15 | TRBJ1-5 | NA | TRBV6-4 | TGTGCCAGCAGTGACTTGGCGGATAGCAATCAGCCCCAGCATTTT | CASSDLADSNQPQHF
NA | 14 | TRBJ1-5 | NA | TRBV7-2 | TGTGCCAGCAGCTTATCCCCAGAACGACAGCCCCAGCATTTT | CASSLSPERQPQHF
TRBD1 | 14 | TRBJ2-7 | NA | TRBV29-1 | TGCAGCGTTGAGCCCGGGACAGGGGAGAACGAGCAGTACTTC | CSVEPGTGENEQYF
TRBD2 | 16 | TRBJ2-3 | once | TRBV5-1 | TGCGCCAGCAGCTCCCTGACTAGCGGGGGGCGAGATACGCAGTATTTT | CASSSLTSGGRDTQYF
NA | 14 | TRBJ1-1 | NA | TRBV28 | TGTGCCAGCATGCTGGATTCTACAGGGATGAAAGCTTTCTTT | CASMLDSTGMKAFF
TRBD1 | 13 | TRBJ1-1 | NA | TRBV5-4 | TGTGCCAGCAGCTTCGGCAGGGGGACTGAAGCTTTCTTT | CASSFGRGTEAFF
TRBD2 | 15 | TRBJ2-7 | NA | TRBV11-2 | TGTGCCAGCAGCTTACCCAGCGGGAGGCCCACCGAGCAGTACTTC | CASSLPSGRPTEQYF
NA | 19 | TRBJ2-6 | NA | TRBV4-3 | TGCGCCAGCAGCCAAGGGCCGGGCGTTACGGGGACTGGGGCCAACGTCCTGACTTTC | CASSQGPGVTGTGANVLTF
NA | 15 | TRBJ2-3 | NA | TRBV19 | TGTGCCAGTAGTATGGGGCAGGGTTGGCCAGATACGCAGTATTTT | CASSMGQGWPDTQYF
TRBD2 | 15 | TRBJ2-7 | few | TRBV19 | TGTGCCAGTAGTATTGGGCTAGCGGGAGGGAACGAGCAGTACTTC | CASSIGLAGGNEQYF
TRBD2 | 17 | TRBJ2-1 | NA | TRBV5-1 | TGCGCCAGCACCACTAGCGGGGCTAGCGGGGGGTACAATGAGCAGTTCTTC | CASTTSGASGGYNEQFF
NA | 12 | TRBJ1-4 | NA | TRBV18 | TGTGCCAGCCCGGGGGGCAATGAAAAACTGTTTTTT | CASPGGNEKLFF
TRBD1 | 16 | TRBJ2-5 | NA | TRBV7-9 | TGTGCCAGCAGCCCTACCGGGACAGGGGGTTCAGAGACCCAGTACTTC | CASSPTGTGGSETQYF
NA | 12 | TRBJ1-6 | NA | TRBV6-6 | TGTGCCAGCAGTTACCAGGGCTCACCCCTCCACTTT | CASSYQGSPLHF
NA | 14 | TRBJ1-6 | NA | TRBV30 | TGTGCCTGGACTATGGGGCAGACTAATTCACCCCTCCACTTT | CAWTMGQTNSPLHF
NA | 15 | TRBJ1-4 | NA | TRBV18 | TGTGCCAGCTCACCCTCGACAGCAACTAATGAAAAACTGTTTTTT | CASSPSTATNEKLFF